This TCR beta chain stems from a study of regulatory T cells in long-lasting Graves disease. Described time point: persistent/refractory GD, antithyroid drugs over 5 years with positive TRAb. Isolated PBMC RNA provided the starting material for the TCR library. Study results and caveats: Comparison showed that persistent patients shared more public clonotypes (under 3,000) than new patients (966).

A word on this clonotype: Its antigen is not known.

Trimming removed 5 bases from V and 0 bases from J; junction bases left unmatched: 10. The CDR3 is 19 residues long. Germline V lookup: CDR1 KGHDR, CDR2 SFDVKD. Relying on iRepertoire HTBI primers and Arm-PCR of CDR3 regions, the team built TCR beta libraries. MiXCR, applied by TCRdb to the multiplex PCR reads, yields one record per CDR3 protein. The sample records a few hundred thousand distinct CDR3 sequences, 20% to 25% being singletons. The chain joins TRBV24-1 to TRBJ1-4, with 11 bases lining up with TRBD1. Sequenced here: peripheral blood mononuclear cells (PBMCs), sampled when the disease was refractory, from a patient treated with antithyroid drugs. The sequence was collected from a female donor with Graves disease. The CDR3 loop is CATSVSSPGQGATNEKLFF. DNA for the CDR3: TGTGCCACCAGTGTTTCCTCCCCGGGACAGGGGGCAACTAATGAAAAACTGTTTTTT.